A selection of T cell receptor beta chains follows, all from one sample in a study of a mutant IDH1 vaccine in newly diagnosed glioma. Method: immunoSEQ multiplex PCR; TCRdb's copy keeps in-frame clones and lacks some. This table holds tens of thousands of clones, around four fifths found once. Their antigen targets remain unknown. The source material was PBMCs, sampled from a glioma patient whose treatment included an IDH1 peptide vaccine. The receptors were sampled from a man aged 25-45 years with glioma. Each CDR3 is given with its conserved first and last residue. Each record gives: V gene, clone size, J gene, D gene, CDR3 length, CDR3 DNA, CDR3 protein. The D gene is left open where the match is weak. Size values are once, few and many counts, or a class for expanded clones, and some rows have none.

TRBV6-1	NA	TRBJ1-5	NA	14	TGTGCCAGCAGTAAAACAGGAGGCAATCAGCCCCAGCATTTT	CASSKTGGNQPQHF
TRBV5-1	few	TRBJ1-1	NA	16	TGCGCCAGCAGCTTGGGGAGCAGCATTAGGAACACTGAAGCTTTCTTT	CASSLGSSIRNTEAFF
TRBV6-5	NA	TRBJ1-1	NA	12	TGTGCCAGCTCTTCCGTCGCAGCTGAAGCTTTCTTT	CASSSVAAEAFF
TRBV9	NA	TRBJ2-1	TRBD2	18	TGTGCCAGCAGCGCCCCCGGTTTCGGGGGGGCCGTTAGCAATGAGCAGTTCTTC	CASSAPGFGGAVSNEQFF
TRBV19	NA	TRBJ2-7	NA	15	TGTGCCAGTAGTACGGGAGGGACAGGAGTCTACGAGCAGTACTTC	CASSTGGTGVYEQYF
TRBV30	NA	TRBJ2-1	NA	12	TGTGCCTGGAGTTCCTCGGCGGGGGCGCAGTTCTTC	CAWSSSAGAQFF
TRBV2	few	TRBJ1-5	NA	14	TGTGCCAGCAGTGAATTGGGACAACGGCAGCCCCAGCATTTT	CASSELGQRQPQHF
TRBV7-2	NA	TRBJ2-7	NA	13	TGTGCCAGCAGTTTTGGGACGTTGGACGGGCAGTACTTC	CASSFGTLDGQYF
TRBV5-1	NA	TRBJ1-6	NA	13	TGCGCCAGCAGCTTGGGAGGGGACTCACCCCTCCACTTT	CASSLGGDSPLHF
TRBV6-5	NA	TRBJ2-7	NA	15	TGTGCCAGCAGCATAAAACAGGGAAGCTCCTACGAGCAGTACTTC	CASSIKQGSSYEQYF
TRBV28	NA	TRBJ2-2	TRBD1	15	TGTGCCAGCAGTTTGACAGGGGGCGTAACCGGGGAGCTGTTTTTT	CASSLTGGVTGELFF
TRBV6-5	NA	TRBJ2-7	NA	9	TGTGCCAGCAGTGAAGAAGGGCACTTC	CASSEEGHF
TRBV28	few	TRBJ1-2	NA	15	TGTGCCAGCAGTTCCTCCACTACACCTAACTATGGCTACACCTTC	CASSSSTTPNYGYTF
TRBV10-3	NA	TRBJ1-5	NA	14	TGTGCCATCAGCGAACAGGAAAGCAATCAGCCCCAGCATTTT	CAISEQESNQPQHF
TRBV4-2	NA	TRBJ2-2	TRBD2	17	TGTGCCAGCAGCCAAGGGGTGGCGGGGGGGCCCACCGGGGAGCTGTTTTTT	CASSQGVAGGPTGELFF
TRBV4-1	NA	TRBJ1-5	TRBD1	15	TGCGCCAGCAGCCGTCGTGGGACAGGGAATCAGCCCCAGCATTTT	CASSRRGTGNQPQHF
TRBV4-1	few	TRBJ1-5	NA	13	TGCGCCAGCAGCCAAGATCCCAATCAGCCCCAGCATTTT	CASSQDPNQPQHF
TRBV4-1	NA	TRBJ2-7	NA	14	TGCGCCAGCAGCCAAGAAGGCACCCGCCACGAGCAGTACTTC	CASSQEGTRHEQYF
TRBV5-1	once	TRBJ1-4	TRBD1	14	TGCGCCAGCAGCTCCGACAGGGCCGGTGAAAAACTGTTTTTT	CASSSDRAGEKLFF
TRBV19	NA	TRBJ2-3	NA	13	TGTGCCAGTAGTAAAGGGCGCCGGGATACGCAGTATTTT	CASSKGRRDTQYF
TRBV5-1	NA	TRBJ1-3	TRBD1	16	TGCGCCAGCAGAACAGGGGCTGGATCCTCTGGAAACACCATATATTTT	CASRTGAGSSGNTIYF
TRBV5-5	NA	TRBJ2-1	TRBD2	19	TGTGCCAGCAGCTTCTCATCCCGGGGGGGAAGGATGCCCTACAATGAGCAGTTCTTC	CASSFSSRGGRMPYNEQFF
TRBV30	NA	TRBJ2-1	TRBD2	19	TGTGCCTGGAGTGTACCTGGACTAGCGGGGGGTCGCTCCTACAATGAGCAGTTCTTC	CAWSVPGLAGGRSYNEQFF
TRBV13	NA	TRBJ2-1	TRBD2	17	TGTGCCAGCAGCTTAGGTCTCCTAGCGGGGGACTCCAATGAGCAGTTCTTC	CASSLGLLAGDSNEQFF
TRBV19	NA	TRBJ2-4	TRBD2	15	TGTGCCAGTAGTCCCCCGGGACTAGAGGTAAACATTCAGTACTTC	CASSPPGLEVNIQYF
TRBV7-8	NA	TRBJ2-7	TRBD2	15	TGTGCCAGCAGCGTGGGGACTAGCGTTTCCTACGAGCAGTACTTC	CASSVGTSVSYEQYF
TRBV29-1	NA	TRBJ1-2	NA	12	TGCAGCGTTGAAGTGGGGGGCAATGGCTACACCTTC	CSVEVGGNGYTF
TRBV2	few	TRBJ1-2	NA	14	TGTGCCAGCAGCCCCGGGAACCTCCGCCAAGGCTACACCTTC	CASSPGNLRQGYTF
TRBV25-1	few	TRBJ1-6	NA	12	TGTGCCAGCAGTGAATCCAATTCACCCCTCCACTTT	CASSESNSPLHF
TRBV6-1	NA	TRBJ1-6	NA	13	TGTGCCAGCCGGGACACCTATAATTCACCCCTCCACTTT	CASRDTYNSPLHF
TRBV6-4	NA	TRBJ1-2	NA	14	TGTGCCAGCAAGCAGACAGGAACGGGTCATGGCTACACCTTC	CASKQTGTGHGYTF
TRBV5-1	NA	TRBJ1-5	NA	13	TGCGCCAGCAGCTTCCTCTACGATCAGCCCCAGCATTTT	CASSFLYDQPQHF
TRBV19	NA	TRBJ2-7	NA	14	TGTGCCAGTAGGACGACAGGATTCTCCTACGAGCAGTACTTC	CASRTTGFSYEQYF
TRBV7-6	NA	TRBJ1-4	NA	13	TGTGCCAGCAGCTTGACAGAGTATGAAAAACTGTTTTTT	CASSLTEYEKLFF
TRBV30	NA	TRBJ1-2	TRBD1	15	TGTGCCTGGAATCCGGGACAGGGGTTGAACTATGGCTACACCTTC	CAWNPGQGLNYGYTF
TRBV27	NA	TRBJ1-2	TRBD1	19	TGTGCCAGCAGTCAACACGTCGGCCCTGGGACAGGGATTCTCTATGGCTACACCTTC	CASSQHVGPGTGILYGYTF
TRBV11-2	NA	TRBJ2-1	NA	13	TGTGCCAGCAGCACGTCGGGGGACAATGAGCAGTTCTTC	CASSTSGDNEQFF
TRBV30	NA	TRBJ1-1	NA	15	TGTGCCTGGAGTCTAACCGGACGGCTGAACACTGAAGCTTTCTTT	CAWSLTGRLNTEAFF
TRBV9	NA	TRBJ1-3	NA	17	TGTGCCAGCAGCCCGCTGGTCGGGGGACGCTCTGGAAACACCATATATTTT	CASSPLVGGRSGNTIYF
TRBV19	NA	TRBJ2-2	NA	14	TGTGCCAGTAGTCTGGAACTTAACACCGGGGAGCTGTTTTTT	CASSLELNTGELFF